The 20 T cell receptor beta chains below come from one sample, sequenced in a study of shared clonotypes between healthy human individuals. Using immunoSEQ multiplex PCR, the repertoire was profiled, and TCRdb retains in-frame clones only, with some absent. The profile shows 2.3 million or so clones, about 92% of them singletons. Sequenced sample: naive CD4+ T cells from PBMCs. Subset described: CD45RA+ positively selected. These receptors were collected from a man between 18 and 35 years old in good health. Some clones in this sample may be carry-over from other donors' samples.

With regard to this clone: The same CDR3 can be traced to other DNA sequences in this sample. The chain has TRBV2 and TRBJ2-7, with 7 bases fitting TRBD1. The V gene's germline CDR1 is SNHLY and CDR2 FYNNEI. Trimming cost V 6 bases and J 4 bases; bases outside gene matches: 3. The CDR3 has 12 amino acids. This CDR3 reads CASRGGSYEQYF. The DNA of the CDR3 is TGTGCCAGCAGAGGGGGCTCATACGAGCAGTACTTC.

The chain combines TRBV6-5 with TRBJ2-1; D not certain. Germline CDR1 and CDR2: MNHEY and SVGAGI. Trimming took 8 bases from V and 0 from J, leaving 11 bases between them. The CDR3 covers 14 residues. The CDR3 DNA is TGTGCCAGCCGGTTTTTTAGCTCCTACAATGAGCAGTTCTTC. It is translated as CASRFFSSYNEQFF.

The chain links TRBV7-3 to TRBJ2-3; 9 nucleotides match TRBD2. The CDR3 has 16 residues. Germline CDR1 and CDR2: SGHTA and FQGTGA. With 5 bases clipped from V and 2 bases from J, the junction kept 8 bases outside the gene matches. In nucleotides, the CDR3 is TGTGCCAGCAGCCTAGGACTAGCGCAGTTCACAGATACGCAGTATTTT. It specifies CASSLGLAQFTDTQYF.

The chain has TRBV28 and TRBJ1-2, with D unresolved. Trimming stripped 2 bases from V and 6 bases from J, with 10 bases between. CDR3 length: 13 residues. CDR1 MDHEN and CDR2 SYDVKM come from the germline V gene. The CDR3 here is CASSLRNTHGYTF. The CDR3 nucleotides read TGTGCCAGCAGTTTACGGAACACCCATGGCTACACCTTC.

Here the CDR3 DNA reads TGTGCCAGCACCCCTGGCGGGAGGGCCCGTCAGGCCAAAAACATTCAGTACTTC. Translation gives CASTPGGRARQAKNIQYF. V is TRBV28 and J is TRBJ2-4; 9 nucleotides align to TRBD2. V lost 7 bases, J lost 1 base, and 14 bases stayed unmatched. CDR1 is MDHEN and CDR2 is SYDVKM in the germline V gene. The CDR3 length is 18 residues.

This clone occurred a few times. CDR3 sequence: CSVTGMADTEAFF. The CDR3 DNA sequence: TGCAGCGTGACAGGGATGGCGGACACTGAAGCTTTCTTT. V usage is TRBV29-1 and J usage is TRBJ1-1; 7 positions agree with TRBD1. This CDR3 is built from 13 residues. Germline V CDR1 and CDR2: SQVTM, ANQGSEA. The V segment lost 6 bases and the J segment 3 bases; nucleotides outside the gene matches: 7.

The J gene is TRBJ2-1, the V gene TRBV10-3, with 10 bases aligning to TRBD2. Germline V gene data show CDR1 as ENHRY and CDR2 as SYGVKD. The V gene end was trimmed by 4 bases and the J gene end by 15 bases; junction bases not matched to a gene: 12. The CDR3 covers 14 residues. The CDR3 DNA sequence: TGTGCCATCAGTGTGGATGCTAGCGGGAGCCTGGGGTTCTTC. The encoded protein is CAISVDASGSLGFF.

Concerning this clone itself: At the DNA level, this CDR3 is encoded by other sequences in the same sample as well. The chain employs TRBV18 and TRBJ2-7; 10 bases line up with TRBD2. The CDR3 contains 14 residues. J lost 5 bases, V lost 2 bases, and 3 bases had no gene match. Germline CDR1 and CDR2: KGHSH and LQKENI. The DNA for the CDR3 is TGTGCCAGCTCACCAGGTCTAGCGGGAGACGAGCAGTACTTC. This translates into CASSPGLAGDEQYF.

This chain joins TRBV7-2 and TRBJ2-7, with 10 bases that match TRBD2. The CDR3 length is 15 residues. V trimming: 1 base; J trimming: 7 bases; junction bases outside the gene matches: 7. Germline assignment: CDR1 SGHTA and CDR2 FQGNSA. The CDR3 region has the DNA TGTGCCAGCAGCTTAGGCCTAGCGGGAGCCAGTGAGCAGTACTTC. This gives the protein CASSLGLAGASEQYF.

Comment on this clone: This CDR3 is also generated by other DNA sequences in the sample. The chain employs TRBV6-6 and TRBJ2-7; no clear D. Germline V gene data show CDR1 as MNHNY and CDR2 as SVGAGI (reference sequence). V lost 1 base and J lost 6, with 4 bases in between. The CDR3 covers 11 residues. This CDR3 is CASSYYSEQYF. CDR3 nucleotides: TGTGCCAGCAGTTACTACAGCGAGCAGTACTTC.

This chain uses TRBV28 with TRBJ1-4; D is unclear. Germline CDR1 and CDR2: MDHEN and SYDVKM. Trimming took 3 bases from V and 0 from J, leaving 11 bases between them. The CDR3 consists of 16 residues. CDR3 sequence reads: CASSFRRLSTNEKLFF. The CDR3 bases are TGTGCCAGCAGTTTTCGACGGCTATCAACTAATGAAAAACTGTTTTTT.

In regard to this clone: Other DNA sequences in the sample encode the same CDR3. This chain links TRBV6-5 with TRBJ2-3; 10 bases map to TRBD1. The CDR3 has 15 residues. From germline, CDR1 is MNHEY and CDR2 SVGAGI. V lost 3 bases and J lost 1; bases outside the gene matches: 1. The DNA for the CDR3 is TGTGCCAGCAGTTATGGGACAGGGGGCACAGATACGCAGTATTTT. Residues: CASSYGTGGTDTQYF.

V and J are TRBV28 and TRBJ1-2; a possible D gene is TRBD1 (5 bases). The V gene's germline CDR1 is MDHEN and CDR2 SYDVKM. The CDR3 spans 13 residues. Trimming removed 9 bases at V and 6 bases at J, with 17 bases between. This chain's CDR3 is CASAAGGGNGYTF. CDR3 coding DNA: TGTGCCAGTGCGGCGGGGGGAGGTAATGGCTACACCTTC.

CDR3 region: CAIRSTGANQPQHF. CDR3 coding DNA: TGTGCCATCAGATCCACAGGGGCGAATCAGCCCCAGCATTTT. The chain couples TRBV10-3 to TRBJ1-5; 7 bases agree with TRBD1. Germline trimming cut 6 bases from V and 4 bases from J; bases unmatched to any gene: 6. The germline gives CDR1 ENHRY, CDR2 SYGVKD. This CDR3 has 14 residues.

This sequence joins TRBV27 and TRBJ2-7, with 11 bases matching TRBD2. CDR1 and CDR2 from the germline V gene are MNHEY and SMNVEV (reference sequence). V shed 3 bases and J 4 bases; nucleotides not matched to a gene: 5. The CDR3 is 15 amino acids. The CDR3 nucleotides read TGTGCCAGCAGTTTCCTAGCGGGAGGTATGTACGAGCAGTACTTC. This gives the protein CASSFLAGGMYEQYF.

The V gene is TRBV5-5, the J gene TRBJ1-5, with D unclear. V lost 2 bases, J lost 0 bases, and 12 bases lay in between. The germline gives CDR1 SGHKS, CDR2 YYEKEE (reference sequence). The CDR3 is made up of 16 amino acids. CDR3 DNA sequence: TGTGCCAGCAGCTTCCTGGGAGGATATAGCAATCAGCCCCAGCATTTT. It specifies CASSFLGGYSNQPQHF. Based on the CDR3 plus reference TRBV5-5 and TRBJ1-5, the full variable domain is DAGVTQSPTHLIKTRGQQVTLRCSPISGHKSVSWYQQVLGQGPQFIFQYYEKEERGRGNFPDRFSARQFPNYSSELNVNALLLGDSALYLCASSFLGGYSNQPQHFGDGTRLSIL.

This chain connects TRBV5-4 to TRBJ2-3, with 9 bases lining up with TRBD1. CDR1 and CDR2 from the germline V gene are SGHNT and YYREEE (reference sequence). There are 16 residues in the CDR3. V dropped 4 bases and J dropped 0; count of bases not matched to a gene: 6. Here the CDR3 reads CASSSTGTGSTDTQYF. CDR3 DNA: TGTGCCAGCAGCAGCACTGGGACAGGGAGCACAGATACGCAGTATTTT.

V and J are TRBV9 and TRBJ2-7; the D gene is possibly TRBD1 (6 bases). The CDR3 contains 15 residues. Trimming stripped 0 bases from V and 0 bases from J, with 10 bases between. Per germline, CDR1 SGDLS and CDR2 YYNGEE. The CDR3 sequence: CASSVAVTGSYEQYF. CDR3 nucleotide sequence: TGTGCCAGCAGCGTAGCAGTGACAGGCTCCTACGAGCAGTACTTC.

The chain joins TRBV6-6 to TRBJ1-2; maybe TRBD1 (5 bases). The CDR3 has 15 residues. Germline CDR1 MNHNY, CDR2 SVGAGI (reference sequence). The V and J ends lost 2 bases and 4 bases respectively, with 14 bases between them. The CDR3, as DNA: TGTGCCAGCAGTTACCTACAGGTACCCTTCTATGGCTACACCTTC. Its translation: CASSYLQVPFYGYTF.

The rearrangement uses TRBV9 and TRBJ2-1; 7 nucleotides line up with TRBD2. Germline CDR1 reads SGDLS; CDR2 reads YYNGEE. The CDR3 contains 17 residues. Losses at the gene ends were 1 base for V and 0 bases for J; bases not matched to a gene: 7. This chain's CDR3 is CASSVRLAVFSYNEQFF. The CDR3 bases are TGTGCCAGCAGCGTAAGGCTAGCGGTCTTCTCCTACAATGAGCAGTTCTTC.